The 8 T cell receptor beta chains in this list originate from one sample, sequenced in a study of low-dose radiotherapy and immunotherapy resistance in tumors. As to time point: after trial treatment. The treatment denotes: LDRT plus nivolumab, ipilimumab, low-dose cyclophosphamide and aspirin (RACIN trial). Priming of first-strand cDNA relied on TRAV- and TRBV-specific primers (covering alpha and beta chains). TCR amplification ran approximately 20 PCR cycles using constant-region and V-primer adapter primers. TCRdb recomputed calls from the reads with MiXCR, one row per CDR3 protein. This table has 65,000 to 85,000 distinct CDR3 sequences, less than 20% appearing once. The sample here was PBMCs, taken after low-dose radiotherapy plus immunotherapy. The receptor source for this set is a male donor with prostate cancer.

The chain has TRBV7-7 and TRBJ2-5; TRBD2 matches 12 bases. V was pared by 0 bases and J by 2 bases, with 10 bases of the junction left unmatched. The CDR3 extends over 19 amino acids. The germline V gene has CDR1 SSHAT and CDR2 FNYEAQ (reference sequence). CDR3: CASSLAVGLAGGEQETQYF. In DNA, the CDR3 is TGTGCCAGCAGCTTAGCGGTCGGGCTAGCGGGAGGGGAACAAGAGACCCAGTACTTC.

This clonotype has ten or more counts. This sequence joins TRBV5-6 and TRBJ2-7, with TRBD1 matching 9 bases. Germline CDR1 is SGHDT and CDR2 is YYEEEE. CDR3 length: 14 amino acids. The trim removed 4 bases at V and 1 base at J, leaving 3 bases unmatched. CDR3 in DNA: TGTGCCAGCAGCCCGACAGGGGGATCCTACGAGCAGTACTTC. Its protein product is CASSPTGGSYEQYF. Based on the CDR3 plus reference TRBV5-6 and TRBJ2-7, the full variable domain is DAGVTQSPTHLIKTRGQQVTLRCSPKSGHDTVSWYQQALGQGPQFIFQYYEEEERQRGNFPDRFSGHQFPNYSSELNVNALLLGDSALYLCASSPTGGSYEQYFGPGTRLTVT.

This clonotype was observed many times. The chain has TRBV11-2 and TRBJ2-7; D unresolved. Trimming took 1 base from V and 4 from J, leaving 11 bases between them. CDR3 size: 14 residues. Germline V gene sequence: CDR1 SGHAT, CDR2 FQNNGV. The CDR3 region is CASSLGQKVYEQYF. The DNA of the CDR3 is TGTGCCAGCAGCTTAGGGCAAAAGGTTTACGAGCAGTACTTC.

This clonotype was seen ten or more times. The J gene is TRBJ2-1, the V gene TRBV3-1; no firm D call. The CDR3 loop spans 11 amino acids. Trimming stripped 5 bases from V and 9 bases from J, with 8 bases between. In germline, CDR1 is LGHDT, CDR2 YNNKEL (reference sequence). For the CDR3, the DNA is TGTGCCAGCAGCTCCCAAAGTGAGCAGTTCTTC. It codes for CASSSQSEQFF.

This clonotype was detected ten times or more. CDR3 in DNA: TGTGCCAGCAGTAAAAACGGTCGCGCCTCTCCCCAGTACTTC. Amino acids: CASSKNGRASPQYF. The chain has TRBV28 and TRBJ2-5; no firm D call. V was trimmed by 5 bases and J by 9 bases, leaving 19 bases between them. Germline CDR1 and CDR2: MDHEN and SYDVKM. The CDR3 is 14 amino acids. Full variable domain (remainder filled in from reference TRBV28 and TRBJ2-5): DVKVTQSSRYLVKRTGEKVFLECVQDMDHENMFWYRQDPGLGLRLIYFSYDVKMKEKGDIPEGYSVSREKKERFSLILESASTNQTSMYLCASSKNGRASPQYFGPGTRLLVL.

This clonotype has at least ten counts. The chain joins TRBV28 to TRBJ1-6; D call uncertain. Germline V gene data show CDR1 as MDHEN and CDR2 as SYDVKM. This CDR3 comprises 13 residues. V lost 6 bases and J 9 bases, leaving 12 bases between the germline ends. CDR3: CASSRRRASPLHF. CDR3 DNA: TGTGCCAGCAGCCGTCGACGGGCTTCACCCCTCCACTTT.

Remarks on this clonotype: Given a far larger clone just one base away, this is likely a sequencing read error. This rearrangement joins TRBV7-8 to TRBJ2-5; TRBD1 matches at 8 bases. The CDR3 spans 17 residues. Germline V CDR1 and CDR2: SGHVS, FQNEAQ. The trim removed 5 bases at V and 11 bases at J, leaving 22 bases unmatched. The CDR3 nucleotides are TGTGCCAGCAGCGTCCAGGACAGGGCCAAAGCTCATAATGAGCAGTACTTC. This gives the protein CASSVQDRAKAHNEQYF.

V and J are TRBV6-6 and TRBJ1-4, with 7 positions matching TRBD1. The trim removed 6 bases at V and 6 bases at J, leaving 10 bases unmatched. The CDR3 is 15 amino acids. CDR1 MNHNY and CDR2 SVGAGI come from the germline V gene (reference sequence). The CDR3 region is CASRRIRGEYEKLFF. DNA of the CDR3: TGTGCCAGCAGACGCATCAGGGGGGAGTATGAAAAACTGTTTTTT.